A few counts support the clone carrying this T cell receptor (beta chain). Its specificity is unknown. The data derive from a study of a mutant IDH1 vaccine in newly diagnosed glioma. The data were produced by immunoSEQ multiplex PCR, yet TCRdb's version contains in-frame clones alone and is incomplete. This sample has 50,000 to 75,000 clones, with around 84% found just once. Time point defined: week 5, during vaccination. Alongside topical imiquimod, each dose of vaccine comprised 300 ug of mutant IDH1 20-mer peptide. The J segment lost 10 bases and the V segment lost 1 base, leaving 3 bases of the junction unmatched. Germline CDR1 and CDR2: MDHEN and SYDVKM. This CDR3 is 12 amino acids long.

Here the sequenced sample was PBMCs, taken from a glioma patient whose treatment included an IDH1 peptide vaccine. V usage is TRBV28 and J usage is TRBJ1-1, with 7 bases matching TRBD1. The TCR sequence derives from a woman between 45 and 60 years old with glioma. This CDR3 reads CASSLSRGRAFF. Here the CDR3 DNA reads TGTGCCAGCAGTTTATCGAGGGGGCGAGCTTTCTTT.